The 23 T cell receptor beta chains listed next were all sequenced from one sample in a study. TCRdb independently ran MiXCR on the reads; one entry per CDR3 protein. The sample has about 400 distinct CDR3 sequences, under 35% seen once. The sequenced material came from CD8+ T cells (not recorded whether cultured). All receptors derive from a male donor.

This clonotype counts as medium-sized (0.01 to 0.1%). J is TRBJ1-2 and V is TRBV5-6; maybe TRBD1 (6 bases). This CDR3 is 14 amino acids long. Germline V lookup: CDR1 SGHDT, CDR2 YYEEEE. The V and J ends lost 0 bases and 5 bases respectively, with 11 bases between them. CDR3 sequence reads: CASSLGDTWYGYTF. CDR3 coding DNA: TGTGCCAGCAGCTTGGGGGACACTTGGTATGGCTACACCTTC. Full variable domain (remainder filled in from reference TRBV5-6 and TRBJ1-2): DAGVTQSPTHLIKTRGQQVTLRCSPKSGHDTVSWYQQALGQGPQFIFQYYEEEERQRGNFPDRFSGHQFPNYSSELNVNALLLGDSALYLCASSLGDTWYGYTFGSGTRLTVV.

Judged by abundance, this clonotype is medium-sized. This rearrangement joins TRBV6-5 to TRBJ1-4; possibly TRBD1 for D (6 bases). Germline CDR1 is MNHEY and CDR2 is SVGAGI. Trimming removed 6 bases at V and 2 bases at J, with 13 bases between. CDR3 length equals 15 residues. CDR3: CASSPITGTNEKLFF. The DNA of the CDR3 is TGTGCCAGCAGCCCCATTACAGGGACTAATGAAAAACTGTTTTTT.

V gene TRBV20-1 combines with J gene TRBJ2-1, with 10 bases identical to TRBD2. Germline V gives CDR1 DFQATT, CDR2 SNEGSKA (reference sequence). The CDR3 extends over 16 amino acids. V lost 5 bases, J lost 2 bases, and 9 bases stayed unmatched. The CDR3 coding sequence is TGCAGTGCTGGAGCGCTAGCGGGAGACACCTACAATGAGCAGTTCTTC. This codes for CSAGALAGDTYNEQFF.

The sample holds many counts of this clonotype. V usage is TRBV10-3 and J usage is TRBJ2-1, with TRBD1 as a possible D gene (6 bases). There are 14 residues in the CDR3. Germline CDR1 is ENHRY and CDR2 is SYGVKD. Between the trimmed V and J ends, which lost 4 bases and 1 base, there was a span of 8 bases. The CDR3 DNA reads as TGTGCCATCAGTGGAACAGGGTCCTACAATGAGCAGTTCTTC. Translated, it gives CAISGTGSYNEQFF.

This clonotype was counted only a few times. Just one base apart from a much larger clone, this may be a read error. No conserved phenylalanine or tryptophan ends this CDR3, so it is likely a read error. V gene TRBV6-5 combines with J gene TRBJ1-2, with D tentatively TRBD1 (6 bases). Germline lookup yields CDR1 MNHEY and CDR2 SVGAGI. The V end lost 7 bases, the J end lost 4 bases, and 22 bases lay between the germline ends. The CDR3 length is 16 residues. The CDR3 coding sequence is TGTGCCAGCAATCAAGTTACCGGGACAAGGGCCTATGGCTACACCCTC. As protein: CASNQVTGTRAYGYTL.

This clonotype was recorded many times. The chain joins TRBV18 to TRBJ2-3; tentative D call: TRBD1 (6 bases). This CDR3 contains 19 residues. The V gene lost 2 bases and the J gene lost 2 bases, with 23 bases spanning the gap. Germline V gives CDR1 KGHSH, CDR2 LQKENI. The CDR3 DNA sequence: TGTGCCAGCTCACCAGGAGATCGAACGGACAGCCCTCACACAGATACGCAGTATTTT. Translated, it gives CASSPGDRTDSPHTDTQYF.

CDR3: CSVMGTINEQFF. In nucleotides, the CDR3 is TGCAGCGTGATGGGGACTATCAATGAGCAGTTCTTC. The V call is TRBV29-1, the J call TRBJ2-1; TRBD2 matches at 7 bases. CDR1 and CDR2 from the germline V gene are SQVTM and ANQGSEA. The CDR3 is made up of 12 amino acids. J lost 6 bases, V lost 6 bases, and 5 bases had no gene match.

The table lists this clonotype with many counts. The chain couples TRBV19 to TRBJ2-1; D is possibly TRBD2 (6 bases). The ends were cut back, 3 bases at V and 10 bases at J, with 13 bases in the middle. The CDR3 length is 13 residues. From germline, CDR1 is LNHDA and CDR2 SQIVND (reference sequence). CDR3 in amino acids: CASSILGSGEQFF. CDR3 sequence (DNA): TGTGCCAGTAGTATTCTCGGTAGCGGCGAGCAGTTCTTC.

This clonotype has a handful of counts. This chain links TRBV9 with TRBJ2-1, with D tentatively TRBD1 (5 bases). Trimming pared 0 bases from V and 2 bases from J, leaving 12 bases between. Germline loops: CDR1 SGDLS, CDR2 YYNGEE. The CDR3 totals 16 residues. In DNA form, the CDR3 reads TGTGCCAGCAGCGTAGATGAGCAGGGTCCCTACAATGAGCAGTTCTTC. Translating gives CASSVDEQGPYNEQFF.

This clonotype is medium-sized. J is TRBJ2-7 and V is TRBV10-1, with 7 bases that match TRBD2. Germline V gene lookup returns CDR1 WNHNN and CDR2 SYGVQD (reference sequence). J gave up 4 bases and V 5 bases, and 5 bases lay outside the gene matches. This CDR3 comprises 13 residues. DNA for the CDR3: TGCGCCAGCAGTTATAGCGGGCCGTACGAGCAGTACTTC. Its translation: CASSYSGPYEQYF.

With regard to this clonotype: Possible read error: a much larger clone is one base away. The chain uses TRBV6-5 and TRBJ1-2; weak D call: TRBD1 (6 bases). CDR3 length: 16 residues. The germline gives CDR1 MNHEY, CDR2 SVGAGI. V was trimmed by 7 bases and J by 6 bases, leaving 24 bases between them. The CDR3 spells CASNQVTGTRAHGYTF. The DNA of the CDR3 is TGTGCCAGCAATCAAGTTACCGGGACAAGGGCCCATGGCTACACCTTC.

The CDR3, as DNA: TGTGCCAGCAGCTTGGATGTCCCAGATACGCAGTATTTT. This encodes CASSLDVPDTQYF. This chain joins TRBV7-6 and TRBJ2-3; D is unresolved. CDR3 length: 13 amino acids. Germline V gene sequence: CDR1 SGHVS, CDR2 FNYEAQ. V lost 3 bases to trimming and J lost 4 bases, with 8 bases between them.

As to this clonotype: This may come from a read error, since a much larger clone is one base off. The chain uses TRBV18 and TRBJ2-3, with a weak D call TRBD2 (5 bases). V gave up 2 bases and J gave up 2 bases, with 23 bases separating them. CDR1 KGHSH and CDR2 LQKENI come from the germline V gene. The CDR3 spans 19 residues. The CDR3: CASSPGGRTDGPYTDTQYF. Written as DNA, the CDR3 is TGTGCCAGCTCACCAGGAGGTCGAACGGACGGCCCTTACACAGATACGCAGTATTTT.

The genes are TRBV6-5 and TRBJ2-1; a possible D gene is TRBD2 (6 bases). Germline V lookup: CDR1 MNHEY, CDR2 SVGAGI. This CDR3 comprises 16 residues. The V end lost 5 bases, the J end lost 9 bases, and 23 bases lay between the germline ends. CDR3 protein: CASSTPPGTPYGEQFF. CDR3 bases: TGTGCCAGCAGTACCCCACCAGGGACTCCCTATGGTGAGCAGTTCTTC.

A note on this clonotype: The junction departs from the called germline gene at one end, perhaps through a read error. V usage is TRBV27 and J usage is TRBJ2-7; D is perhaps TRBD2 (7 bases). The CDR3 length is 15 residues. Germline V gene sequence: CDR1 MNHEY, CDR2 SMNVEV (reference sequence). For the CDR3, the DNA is TGTGCCAACAGTCCAGTGGCGGGGGCTCCCCGCGAGCAGTACTTC. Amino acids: CANSPVAGAPREQYF.

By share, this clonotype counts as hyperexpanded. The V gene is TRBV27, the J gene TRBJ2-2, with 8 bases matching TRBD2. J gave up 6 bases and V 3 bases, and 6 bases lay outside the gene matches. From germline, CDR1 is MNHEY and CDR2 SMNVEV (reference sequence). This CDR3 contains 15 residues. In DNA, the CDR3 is TGTGCCAGCAGTTTCGGTAGCGGGGCCCCCGGGGAGCTGTTTTTT. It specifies CASSFGSGAPGELFF.

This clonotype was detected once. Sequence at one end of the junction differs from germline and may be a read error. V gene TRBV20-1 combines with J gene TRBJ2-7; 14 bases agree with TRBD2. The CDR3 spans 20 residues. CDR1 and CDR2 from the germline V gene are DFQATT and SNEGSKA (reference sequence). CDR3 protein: CSAREEGGTSGRRASYEQYF. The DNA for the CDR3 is TGCAGTGCTAGGGAAGAGGGCGGGACTAGCGGGAGACGGGCCTCCTACGAGCAGTATTTC.

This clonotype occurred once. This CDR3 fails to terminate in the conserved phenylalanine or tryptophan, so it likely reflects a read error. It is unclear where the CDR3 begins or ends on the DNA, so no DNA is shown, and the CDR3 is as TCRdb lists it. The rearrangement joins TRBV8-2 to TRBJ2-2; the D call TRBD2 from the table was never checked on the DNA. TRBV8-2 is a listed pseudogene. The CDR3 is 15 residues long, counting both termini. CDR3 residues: CGSSFGSGAPGELSL.

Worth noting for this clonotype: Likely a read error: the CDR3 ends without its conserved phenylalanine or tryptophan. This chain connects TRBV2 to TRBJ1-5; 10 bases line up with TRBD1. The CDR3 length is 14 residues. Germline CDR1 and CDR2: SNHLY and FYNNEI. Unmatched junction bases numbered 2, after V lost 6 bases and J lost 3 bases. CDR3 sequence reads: CASRDRGYNQPQHC. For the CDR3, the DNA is TGTGCCAGCAGGGACAGGGGGTACAATCAGCCCCAGCATTGT.

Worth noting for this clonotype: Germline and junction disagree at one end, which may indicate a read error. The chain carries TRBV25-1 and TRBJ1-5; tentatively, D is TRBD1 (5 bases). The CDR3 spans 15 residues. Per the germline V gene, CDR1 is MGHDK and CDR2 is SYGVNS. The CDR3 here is CASSETGLGNQPQHF. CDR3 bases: TGTGCCAGCAGTGAGACGGGGCTTGGAAATCAGCCACAGCATTTT.

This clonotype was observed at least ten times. The chain's CDR3 is CASSHSAKCTAYEQYF. The CDR3 DNA sequence: TGTGCCAGCAGCCACTCCGCCAAATGTACCGCCTACGAGCAGTACTTC. The rearrangement joins TRBV7-4 to TRBJ2-7; D is unresolved. Trimming shortened V by 5 bases and J by 2 bases, and 19 bases separated the two germline ends. This CDR3 has 16 amino acids. Germline V gene sequence: CDR1 SGHVT, CDR2 SQSDAQ. Full variable domain (missing parts from reference TRBV7-4 and TRBJ2-7): GAGVSQSPRYKVAKRGRDVALRCDSISGHVTLYWYRQTLGQGSEVLTYSQSDAQRDKSGRPSGRFSAERPERSVSTLKIQRTEQGDSAVYLCASSHSAKCTAYEQYFGPGTRLTVT.

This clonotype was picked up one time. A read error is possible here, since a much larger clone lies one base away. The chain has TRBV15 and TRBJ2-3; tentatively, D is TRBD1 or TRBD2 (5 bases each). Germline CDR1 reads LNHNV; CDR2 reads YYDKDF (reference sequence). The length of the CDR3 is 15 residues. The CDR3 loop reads CATSSVRSGADTEYF. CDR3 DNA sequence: TGTGCCACCAGCAGTGTGCGGTCCGGGGCAGATACGGAGTATTTT.

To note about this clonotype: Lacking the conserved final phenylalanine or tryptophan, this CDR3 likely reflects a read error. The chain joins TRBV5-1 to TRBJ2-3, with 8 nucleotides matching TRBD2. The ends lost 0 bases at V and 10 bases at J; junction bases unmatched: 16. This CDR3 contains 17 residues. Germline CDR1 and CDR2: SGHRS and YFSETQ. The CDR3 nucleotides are TGCGCCAGCAGCTTGGTGGCTAGCGGGCCCCTCAGGGGCTCGCAGTATCTT. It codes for CASSLVASGPLRGSQYL.